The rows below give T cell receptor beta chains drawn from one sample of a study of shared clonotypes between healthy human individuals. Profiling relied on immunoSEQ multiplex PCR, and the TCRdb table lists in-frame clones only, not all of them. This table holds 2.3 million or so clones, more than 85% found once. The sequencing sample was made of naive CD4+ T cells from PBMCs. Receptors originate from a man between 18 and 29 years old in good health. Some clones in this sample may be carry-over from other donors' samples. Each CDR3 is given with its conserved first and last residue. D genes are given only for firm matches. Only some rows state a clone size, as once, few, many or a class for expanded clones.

DNA: TGCAGCGTTGAGCCTCTGAACACTGAAGCTTTCTTT
CDR3: CSVEPLNTEAFF
length: 12
J: TRBJ1-1
V: TRBV29-1
D: .
size: .

DNA: TGCGCCAGCAGCCAAGGGAGGGACAGGGGGTGGACTGAAGCTTTCTTT
CDR3: CASSQGRDRGWTEAFF
length: 16
J: TRBJ1-1
V: TRBV4-1
D: TRBD1
size: .

DNA: TGTGCTAGTGGCTCGCTCAATGAGCAGTTCTTC
CDR3: CASGSLNEQFF
length: 11
J: TRBJ2-1
V: TRBV12-5
D: .
size: .

DNA: TGTGCCAGCAGTTACCCGGTCGGGGAGGGAAGAAATGAGCAGTTCTTC
CDR3: CASSYPVGEGRNEQFF
length: 16
J: TRBJ2-1
V: TRBV6-5
D: TRBD2
size: .

DNA: TGTGCCAGCAGCCAATCCAGCTTGGGGGGGACCTATGGCTACACCTTC
CDR3: CASSQSSLGGTYGYTF
length: 16
J: TRBJ1-2
V: TRBV4-2
D: .
size: .

DNA: TGTGCCAGCAGTTTAGAAGGAGGGGACACTGAAGCTTTCTTT
CDR3: CASSLEGGDTEAFF
length: 14
J: TRBJ1-1
V: TRBV27
D: .
size: .

DNA: TGTGCCAGTAGTAGACTAGCGGGGTACACAGATACGCAGTATTTT
CDR3: CASSRLAGYTDTQYF
length: 15
J: TRBJ2-3
V: TRBV19
D: TRBD2
size: .

DNA: TGCGCCAGCAGCACCGGAGGGGGGCTGAACACTGAAGCTTTCTTT
CDR3: CASSTGGGLNTEAFF
length: 15
J: TRBJ1-1
V: TRBV5-1
D: .
size: .

DNA: TGTGCCAGCTCACCGGTGGGACAGGGGGCGGAAAAACTGTTTTTT
CDR3: CASSPVGQGAEKLFF
length: 15
J: TRBJ1-4
V: TRBV18
D: TRBD1
size: .

DNA: TGTGCCAGCAGTCAGGCCAGGGCGGACTATGGCTACACCTTC
CDR3: CASSQARADYGYTF
length: 14
J: TRBJ1-2
V: TRBV2
D: .
size: .

DNA: TGCAGCGTTAGCCGGGCCCAGGGGGACAGTGAGCAGTTCTTC
CDR3: CSVSRAQGDSEQFF
length: 14
J: TRBJ2-1
V: TRBV29-1
D: TRBD1
size: .

DNA: TGTGCCAGCAATAGACAGCGGAGTTCGAACACCGGGGAGCTGTTTTTT
CDR3: CASNRQRSSNTGELFF
length: 16
J: TRBJ2-2
V: TRBV2
D: .
size: .

DNA: TGCGCCAGCAGCTCGGGACTAGCGGGACGTTACACCGGGGAGCTGTTTTTT
CDR3: CASSSGLAGRYTGELFF
length: 17
J: TRBJ2-2
V: TRBV5-1
D: TRBD2
size: .

DNA: TGTGCCAGCAGTGGCTTTGAAGAACAGCCCCAGCATTTT
CDR3: CASSGFEEQPQHF
length: 13
J: TRBJ1-5
V: TRBV2
D: .
size: .

DNA: TGTGCCAGCAGTGAAGGGCGGCAGCTTAAACTGTTTTTT
CDR3: CASSEGRQLKLFF
length: 13
J: TRBJ1-4
V: TRBV6-1
D: .
size: once

DNA: TGTGCCAGCAGCCCAACCCCCTCGGGCGAGCAGTACTTC
CDR3: CASSPTPSGEQYF
length: 13
J: TRBJ2-7
V: TRBV7-3
D: .
size: .

DNA: TGTGCCAGCAGCTCCGGGACAGGGGGCTTCACCTTC
CDR3: CASSSGTGGFTF
length: 12
J: TRBJ1-2
V: TRBV5-6
D: TRBD1
size: .

DNA: TGTGCCTGGAGAGCGCAGGGAGGGACCGGGGAGCTGTTTTTT
CDR3: CAWRAQGGTGELFF
length: 14
J: TRBJ2-2
V: TRBV30
D: TRBD2
size: .

DNA: TGTGCCAGCAGCTTGGGACAGGTCTCTAATGAAAAACTGTTTTTT
CDR3: CASSLGQVSNEKLFF
length: 15
J: TRBJ1-4
V: TRBV5-8
D: .
size: .

DNA: TGCGCCAGCAGCTTGGGCGGGTTGGAGACCCAGTACTTC
CDR3: CASSLGGLETQYF
length: 13
J: TRBJ2-5
V: TRBV5-1
D: .
size: .

DNA: TGCGCCAGCAGCCAAGATTCGGCGGGCTTATCCTACGAGCAGTACTTC
CDR3: CASSQDSAGLSYEQYF
length: 16
J: TRBJ2-7
V: TRBV4-1
D: .
size: .

DNA: TGTGCCAGCAGCTTTCGACAGAGTGAGCAGTTCTTC
CDR3: CASSFRQSEQFF
length: 12
J: TRBJ2-1
V: TRBV4-2
D: .
size: .

DNA: TGTGCCAGCAGCACCGATCAGCCCCAGCATTTT
CDR3: CASSTDQPQHF
length: 11
J: TRBJ1-5
V: TRBV2
D: .
size: few

DNA: TGTGCCAGCAGTGAGACAGACACTGAAGCTTTCTTT
CDR3: CASSETDTEAFF
length: 12
J: TRBJ1-1
V: TRBV6-4
D: .
size: .

DNA: TGTGCCAGCAACCGACTAGCGGGGGGTCAAGAGACCCAGTACTTC
CDR3: CASNRLAGGQETQYF
length: 15
J: TRBJ2-5
V: TRBV6-1
D: TRBD2
size: .

DNA: TGTGCCAGCAGTTACTTCGGACCCTACAATGAGCAGTTCTTC
CDR3: CASSYFGPYNEQFF
length: 14
J: TRBJ2-1
V: TRBV6-5
D: .
size: .

DNA: TGTGCCAGCAGCGCGGGACTAGCGGCGAATACGCAGTATTTT
CDR3: CASSAGLAANTQYF
length: 14
J: TRBJ2-3
V: TRBV9
D: TRBD2
size: .

DNA: TGTGCCAGCAGCCCGGATTATGGCTACACCTTC
CDR3: CASSPDYGYTF
length: 11
J: TRBJ1-2
V: TRBV28
D: .
size: .

DNA: TGTGCCAGCTCACCATACGGCATCTCTGGAAACACCATATATTTT
CDR3: CASSPYGISGNTIYF
length: 15
J: TRBJ1-3
V: TRBV18
D: .
size: .

DNA: TGTGCCAGTAGTATCCAAGCGGGAGGTGCCTACAATGAGCAGTTCTTC
CDR3: CASSIQAGGAYNEQFF
length: 16
J: TRBJ2-1
V: TRBV19
D: TRBD2
size: .

DNA: TGTGCCAGCTCATCCGACAGAAACCCTTCGGCGCCCCAGCATTTT
CDR3: CASSSDRNPSAPQHF
length: 15
J: TRBJ1-5
V: TRBV18
D: .
size: .

DNA: TGTGCCAGCAGTCCCGGGACTAGCGGGAGTAGAGCCAAAAACATTCAGTACTTC
CDR3: CASSPGTSGSRAKNIQYF
length: 18
J: TRBJ2-4
V: TRBV7-9
D: TRBD2
size: .

DNA: TGTGCCAGCAGCTTATTGGGCAGTACCGGGGAGCTGTTTTTT
CDR3: CASSLLGSTGELFF
length: 14
J: TRBJ2-2
V: TRBV7-3
D: .
size: .

DNA: TGCGCCAGCAGCCAAGGCTGGGTCAATAGCGGGAGGGGCTCAGATACGCAGTATTTT
CDR3: CASSQGWVNSGRGSDTQYF
length: 19
J: TRBJ2-3
V: TRBV4-3
D: TRBD2
size: .

DNA: TGTGCCAGCAGCTTTAGCCAGGGAATCACTGAAGCTTTCTTT
CDR3: CASSFSQGITEAFF
length: 14
J: TRBJ1-1
V: TRBV7-3
D: .
size: .

DNA: TGTGCCAGCTCGCCCGGGACAGAATTTCCCATATATTTT
CDR3: CASSPGTEFPIYF
length: 13
J: TRBJ1-3
V: TRBV18
D: TRBD1
size: .

DNA: TGTGCCAGCAGCTTGCGGAGCACCGGGGAGCTGTTTTTT
CDR3: CASSLRSTGELFF
length: 13
J: TRBJ2-2
V: TRBV5-4
D: .
size: .

DNA: TGTGCCTCGCGGCATTCAATCAACACCATATATTTT
CDR3: CASRHSINTIYF
length: 12
J: TRBJ1-3
V: TRBV28
D: .
size: .

DNA: TGTGCCAGCAGTTTGAGGAATCCCTACGAGCAGTACTTC
CDR3: CASSLRNPYEQYF
length: 13
J: TRBJ2-7
V: TRBV6-6
D: .
size: .

DNA: TGTGCCAGCGCGGGACGTCGGATGAACACTGAAGCTTTCTTT
CDR3: CASAGRRMNTEAFF
length: 14
J: TRBJ1-1
V: TRBV2
D: .
size: .

DNA: TGTGCCAGCAGCTTTGGACTAGTTAACACCGGGGAGCTGTTTTTT
CDR3: CASSFGLVNTGELFF
length: 15
J: TRBJ2-2
V: TRBV5-6
D: TRBD2
size: .

DNA: TGCGCCAGCAGCAGATCCGGGTCGTCTCCCCCCGAGCAGTACTTC
CDR3: CASSRSGSSPPEQYF
length: 15
J: TRBJ2-7
V: TRBV4-1
D: .
size: once